A single sample is the source of the 32 T cell receptor beta chains below, sequenced in a study of CD8 T cells in ankylosing spondylitis. TCRdb re-called the 5' RACE reads through MiXCR, storing one row per CDR3 protein. Of 220,000 or so distinct CDR3 sequences listed, over 9.5% were seen once; the top ten hold roughly a fifth. What was sequenced was blood, either unsorted or a sorted T cell fraction (not recorded which). These receptors all stem from a male donor with ankylosing spondylitis or in good health (not recorded which).

This clonotype was recorded many times. The chain employs TRBV29-1 and TRBJ1-1, with D tentatively TRBD1 (6 bases). Germline V gene sequence: CDR1 SQVTM, CDR2 ANQGSEA. The CDR3 has 14 residues. The ends were cut back, 2 bases at V and 3 bases at J, with 13 bases in the middle. This chain's CDR3 is CSVERTGGYTEAFF. The CDR3 nucleotides read TGCAGCGTTGAACGCACGGGGGGCTACACTGAAGCTTTCTTT.

J is TRBJ2-1 and V is TRBV7-2; D tentatively reads TRBD1 or TRBD2 (5 bases each). The germline gives CDR1 SGHTA, CDR2 FQGNSA. The CDR3 consists of 13 residues. V was shortened by 8 bases and J by 4 bases, with 12 bases between the two germline ends. The CDR3, as DNA: TGTGCCAGCGGGGGTAGTGGGTACAATGAGCAGTTCTTC. Amino acid sequence: CASGGSGYNEQFF.

This clonotype occurred many times. V is TRBV5-1 and J is TRBJ2-1; weak D call: TRBD1 (5 bases). Germline V gene lookup returns CDR1 SGHRS and CDR2 YFSETQ. Trimming took 0 bases from V and 4 from J, leaving 14 bases between them. The CDR3 has 16 residues. Here the CDR3 DNA reads TGCGCCAGCAGCTTGGCAGTGGGGCAGAGGTACAATGAGCAGTTCTTC. Translation gives CASSLAVGQRYNEQFF.

This clonotype was seen repeatedly, ten times or more. This chain uses TRBV12-3 or TRBV12-4 with TRBJ1-5, with unresolved D. CDR3 length equals 13 residues. V gave up 4 bases and J gave up 5 bases, with 9 bases separating them. The CDR3 sequence is CASSYRGDQPQHF. The CDR3 DNA follows: TGTGCCAGCAGTTACCGGGGAGATCAGCCCCAGCATTTT.

The gene calls are TRBV5-1 and TRBJ1-2, with D possibly matching TRBD1 (5 bases). Trimming pared 4 bases from V and 5 bases from J, leaving 18 bases between. The germline V gene has CDR1 SGHRS and CDR2 YFSETQ. The CDR3 contains 15 residues. Written as DNA, the CDR3 is TGCGCCAGCAGCCCCGACAGTTCCTCACGGTATGGCTACACCTTC. The encoded protein is CASSPDSSSRYGYTF.

This clonotype appeared many times. The rearrangement joins TRBV12-3 or TRBV12-4 to TRBJ2-2; 10 bases line up with TRBD1. Losses at the gene ends were 6 bases for V and 3 bases for J; bases not matched to a gene: 7. This CDR3 spans 16 amino acids. The CDR3 bases are TGTGCCAGCAGCCCCGGACAGGGGGGCCACACCGGGGAGCTGTTTTTT. It encodes CASSPGQGGHTGELFF.

This clonotype was recorded many times. The chain carries TRBV7-8 and TRBJ2-1; 7 bases are shared with TRBD2. Germline V gene sequence: CDR1 SGHVS, CDR2 FQNEAQ. The CDR3 runs to 12 residues. The V segment lost 8 bases and the J segment 8 bases; nucleotides outside the gene matches: 6. This chain's CDR3 is CASLGLKHEQFF. For the CDR3, the DNA is TGTGCCAGCTTGGGACTAAAGCATGAGCAGTTCTTC.

The CDR3 protein is CASSLEAGGETQYF. The CDR3 nucleotides are TGCGCCAGCAGCTTGGAAGCGGGCGGAGAGACCCAGTACTTC. The V and J genes are TRBV5-1 and TRBJ2-5, with D maybe TRBD2 (6 bases). From germline, CDR1 is SGHRS and CDR2 YFSETQ. The CDR3 runs to 14 residues. Deletions cut 0 bases from V and 4 bases from J, with 10 bases between.

This clonotype was recorded many times. The CDR3 DNA follows: TGTGCCAGCAGCTTCGGACAGGTTGGCTACGAGCAGTACTTC. As protein: CASSFGQVGYEQYF. The rearrangement links TRBV7-2 to TRBJ2-7, with 7 bases aligning to TRBD1. This CDR3 region has 14 residues. Trimming took 3 bases from V and 3 from J; bases not matched to a gene: 5. The germline V gene has CDR1 SGHTA and CDR2 FQGNSA.

This clonotype was recorded at least ten times. The rearrangement joins TRBV7-2 to TRBJ2-3, with 9 bases that match TRBD1. V lost 5 bases to trimming and J lost 2 bases; unmatched junction nucleotides: 5. From germline, CDR1 is SGHTA and CDR2 FQGNSA. The CDR3 length is 15 residues. The DNA of the CDR3 is TGTGCCAGCAGCCGACAGGGGGGAAACACAGATACGCAGTATTTT. Protein: CASSRQGGNTDTQYF.

This clonotype was counted ten times or more. The rearrangement joins TRBV25-1 to TRBJ2-4; no firm D call. V was pared by 1 base and J by 3 bases, with 13 bases between. The CDR3 covers 16 residues. CDR1 is MGHDK and CDR2 is SYGVNS in the germline V gene. CDR3 residues: CASSESRAKGKNIQYF. The CDR3 bases are TGTGCCAGCAGTGAATCACGGGCAAAGGGCAAAAACATTCAGTACTTC. Drawing the rest from reference TRBV25-1 and TRBJ2-4, the complete variable domain is EADIYQTPRYLVIGTGKKITLECSQTMGHDKMYWYQQDPGMELHLIHYSYGVNSTEKGDLSSESTVSRIRTEHFPLTLESARPSHTSQYLCASSESRAKGKNIQYFGAGTRLSVL.

This clonotype was recorded at least ten times. The chain has TRBV12-3 or TRBV12-4 and TRBJ2-1; D ambiguous. Trimming removed 2 bases from V and 9 bases from J, with 5 bases in between. The CDR3 runs 11 residues. CDR3 protein: CASSLLSEQFF. The CDR3, as DNA: TGTGCCAGCAGTTTACTATCTGAGCAGTTCTTC.

This clonotype was recorded many times. CDR3 DNA sequence: TGTGCCACCAGGTGGGGGGCCACTGAAGCTTTCTTT. Amino acid sequence: CATRWGATEAFF. The J gene is TRBJ1-1, the V gene TRBV12-3 or TRBV12-4, with D maybe TRBD1 (6 bases). This CDR3 comprises 12 residues. With 10 bases removed from V and 4 bases from J, the gap between germline ends came to 13 bases.

Remarks on this clonotype: A much larger clonotype is one base distant, so this may be a read error. The J gene is TRBJ1-5, the V gene TRBV29-1; D gene uncertain. The CDR3 loop spans 14 amino acids. Germline V gives CDR1 SQVTM, CDR2 ANQGSEA. V was cut by 5 bases and J by 3 bases, with 14 bases left in between. CDR3 loop: CSVSGQVINQPQHF. CDR3 coding DNA: TGCAGCGTTAGCGGGCAGGTGATCAATCAGCCCCAGCATTTT.

This chain links TRBV20-1 with TRBJ2-7; 14 positions match TRBD2. J lost 11 bases, V lost 3 bases, and 24 bases had no gene match. There are 19 residues in the CDR3. Germline V gene sequence: CDR1 DFQATT, CDR2 SNEGSKA (reference sequence). The CDR3: CSASGLRLAGGMGSTTEYF. The CDR3 coding sequence is TGCAGTGCTAGCGGGCTGCGACTAGCGGGGGGGATGGGATCCACTACGGAGTACTTC.

This clonotype was seen many times. The CDR3 DNA reads TGTGCCAGCAGCCCCCGGCACCAAGAGACCCAGTACTTC. This gives the protein CASSPRHQETQYF. The rearrangement joins TRBV7-2 to TRBJ2-5, with D unclear. The length of the CDR3 is 13 residues. Germline V gene data show CDR1 as SGHTA and CDR2 as FQGNSA. Trimming stripped 5 bases from V and 0 bases from J, with 7 bases between.

The CDR3 DNA reads TGTGCCAGCAGCTGGGACAGTCGGTACATTCAGTACTTC. It codes for CASSWDSRYIQYF. The gene calls are TRBV7-2 and TRBJ2-4; TRBD1 matches at 7 bases. The CDR3 loop spans 13 amino acids. V lost 4 bases, J lost 8 bases, and 5 bases stayed unmatched. Germline V gene data show CDR1 as SGHTA and CDR2 as FQGNSA.

This clonotype was counted many times. This chain joins TRBV5-1 and TRBJ1-1; D may be TRBD1 (5 bases). Germline V gene sequence: CDR1 SGHRS, CDR2 YFSETQ. CDR3 length equals 14 residues. V gave up 1 base and J gave up 3 bases, with 10 bases separating them. CDR3 sequence: CASSLIGVDTEAFF. The DNA of the CDR3 is TGCGCCAGCAGCTTGATAGGGGTGGACACTGAAGCTTTCTTT.

This clonotype was seen more than once but under ten times. This chain joins TRBV6-2 or TRBV6-3 and TRBJ2-7; TRBD1 aligns across 8 bases. The CDR3 totals 16 residues. The V and J ends lost 4 bases and 0 bases, in that order; junction bases with no gene match: 8. Germline-derived CDR1 and CDR2 are MNHEY and SVGEGT. CDR3 residues: CASSSRQGISSYEQYF. For the CDR3, the DNA is TGTGCCAGCAGTTCTCGACAGGGGATAAGCTCCTACGAGCAGTACTTC.

This clonotype occurred many times. The rearrangement links TRBV20-1 to TRBJ2-7; tentative D call: TRBD1 (6 bases). This CDR3 comprises 15 residues. Germline-derived CDR1 and CDR2 are DFQATT and SNEGSKA (reference sequence). V shed 3 bases and J shed 2 bases, with 17 bases lying between them. As DNA, the CDR3 is TGCAGTGCTAGTCGACCCTCGGGACAAGCCTACGAGCAGTACTTC. Protein: CSASRPSGQAYEQYF.

This clonotype was counted many times. The chain links TRBV10-3 to TRBJ2-1; 8 nucleotides align to TRBD2. The CDR3 totals 12 residues. From germline, CDR1 is ENHRY and CDR2 SYGVKD. The ends lost 5 bases at V and 8 bases at J; junction bases unmatched: 2. In DNA form, the CDR3 reads TGTGCCATCAGTACTAGCGGCGATGAGCAGTTCTTC. It codes for CAISTSGDEQFF.

Concerning this clonotype: This may be a read error: a much more frequent sequence differs by one nucleotide. The chain carries TRBV5-1 and TRBJ2-3, with D tentatively TRBD2 (5 bases). Germline V gene lookup returns CDR1 SGHRS and CDR2 YFSETQ. The CDR3 is 14 residues long. The CDR3: CTSSLEVNTDTQYF. CDR3 DNA sequence: TGCACCAGCAGCTTGGAGGTGAACACAGATACGCAGTATTTT.

V gene TRBV3-1 combines with J gene TRBJ2-1; 8 bases are shared with TRBD2. This CDR3 is 17 amino acids long. CDR1 and CDR2 from the germline V gene are LGHDT and YNNKEL (reference sequence). V lost 2 bases and J lost 0; bases outside the gene matches: 6. CDR3 protein: CASSQNLAGSSYNEQFF. The CDR3 bases are TGTGCCAGCAGCCAAAATTTAGCGGGGAGCTCCTACAATGAGCAGTTCTTC.

This clonotype appeared many times. V and J are TRBV29-1 and TRBJ2-3, with 9 bases fitting TRBD1. The V gene's germline CDR1 is SQVTM and CDR2 ANQGSEA. Losses at the gene ends were 4 bases for V and 5 bases for J; bases not matched to a gene: 10. The CDR3 is 15 residues long. As DNA, the CDR3 is TGCAGCGTTGGGTTGGGACAGGGTGCGGAAGATACGCAGTATTTT. Amino acid sequence: CSVGLGQGAEDTQYF.

This clonotype was detected a few times. This chain links TRBV7-9 with TRBJ2-3, with D perhaps assigned TRBD1 or TRBD2 (6 bases each). Looked up from germline, CDR1 is SEHNR and CDR2 is FQNEAQ (reference sequence). The CDR3 runs to 17 residues. Trimming left V 5 bases short and J 0 bases short, with 18 bases between. CDR3 coding DNA: TGTGCCAGCAGCGGAAGGGGGGAAAGTGGCAGCACAGATACGCAGTATTTT. Translating gives CASSGRGESGSTDTQYF.

This clonotype was detected a few times. The chain has TRBV2 and TRBJ2-7, with D maybe TRBD1 (6 bases). Germline V gives CDR1 SNHLY, CDR2 FYNNEI. The CDR3 covers 16 residues. Trimming pared 7 bases from V and 2 bases from J, leaving 21 bases between. CDR3 in DNA: TGTGCCAGCAAAAGTCGGATGTCAGGGGATCCCTACGAGCAGTACTTC. Translation: CASKSRMSGDPYEQYF.

The chain uses TRBV5-1 and TRBJ2-3, with 13 bases lining up with TRBD2. CDR1 is SGHRS, CDR2 YFSETQ, per germline. V lost 2 bases, J lost 3 bases, and 3 bases stayed unmatched. The CDR3 spans 16 residues. CDR3 loop: CASSFGTSGATDTQYF. DNA of the CDR3: TGCGCCAGCAGCTTCGGGACTAGCGGGGCAACAGATACGCAGTATTTT.

This clonotype has more than one count but fewer than ten. V gene TRBV5-6 combines with J gene TRBJ2-7; 9 bases agree with TRBD1. The germline CDR1 and CDR2 sequences are SGHDT and YYEEEE. J lost 4 bases, V lost 0 bases, and 5 bases had no gene match. The CDR3 loop spans 15 amino acids. CDR3 sequence reads: CASSLGVGQGYEQYF. CDR3 nucleotide sequence: TGTGCCAGCAGCTTGGGGGTGGGACAGGGATACGAGCAGTACTTC.

Ten or more counts support this clonotype. This chain links TRBV5-1 with TRBJ2-1; unclear D gene. The CDR3 contains 11 residues. The germline V gene encodes CDR1 SGHRS and CDR2 YFSETQ. With 4 bases removed from V and 9 bases from J, the gap between germline ends came to 8 bases. CDR3 nucleotide sequence: TGCGCCAGCAGCACGGAGAGTGAGCAGTTCTTC. It is translated as CASSTESEQFF.

This clonotype was seen more than once but under ten times. The chain uses TRBV5-1 and TRBJ2-5; possible D gene TRBD1, 6 bases. This CDR3 region has 15 residues. Germline CDR1 SGHRS, CDR2 YFSETQ. The V end lost 0 bases, the J end lost 2 bases, and 11 bases lay between the germline ends. CDR3 amino acids: CASSLVGAVQETQYF. Written as DNA, the CDR3 is TGCGCCAGCAGCTTGGTGGGGGCCGTACAAGAGACCCAGTACTTC.

This clonotype appeared many times. The V and J genes are TRBV5-1 and TRBJ2-5, with D perhaps matching TRBD2 (5 bases). V was cut by 0 bases and J by 1 base, with 7 bases left in between. The CDR3 spans 14 residues. Germline values: CDR1 SGHRS, CDR2 YFSETQ. The CDR3 sequence is CASSLVASQETQYF. In DNA form, the CDR3 reads TGCGCCAGCAGCTTGGTAGCGTCCCAAGAGACCCAGTACTTC. Using reference TRBV5-1 and TRBJ2-5 for the parts outside the CDR3, the full variable domain is KAGVTQTPRYLIKTRGQQVTLSCSPISGHRSVSWYQQTPGQGLQFLFEYFSETQRNKGNFPGRFSGRQFSNSRSEMNVSTLELGDSALYLCASSLVASQETQYFGPGTRLLVL.

In this sample, this clonotype turned up many times. DNA for the CDR3: TGTGCCAGCAGCGCCTCAGGGCGGGCGTCAGATACGCAGTATTTT. The encoded protein is CASSASGRASDTQYF. J is TRBJ2-3 and V is TRBV9; perhaps D is TRBD1 or TRBD2 (5 bases each). CDR1 SGDLS and CDR2 YYNGEE come from the germline V gene. Trimming cost V 3 bases and J 4 bases, with 15 bases left between them. The CDR3 is 15 residues long.